This entry lists 9 T cell receptor beta chains sequenced from one sample in a study of blood T cells in healthy people across ages. A second PCR, run for about 6 to 11 cycles, used a sample-barcoded 5' primer plus a J-beta primer mix. One entry per CDR3 protein, called by TCRdb with MiXCR from the 5' RACE reads. The sample contains 710,000 or so distinct CDR3 sequences, around 32% of which appear only once. Specimen: blood. These receptors all come from a woman at least 80 years old in good health.

This clonotype appeared many times. The V gene is TRBV29-1, the J gene TRBJ2-3; D remains ambiguous. Germline V lookup: CDR1 SQVTM, CDR2 ANQGSEA. The CDR3 is made up of 15 amino acids. V lost 2 bases and J lost 2, with 14 bases in between. This chain's CDR3 is CSVERANPPTDTQYF. Here the CDR3 DNA reads TGCAGCGTTGAACGGGCCAACCCCCCCACAGATACGCAGTATTTT.

This clonotype was picked up one time. This may come from a read error, since a much larger clone is one base off. The chain carries TRBV4-2 and TRBJ2-4, with TRBD1 as a possible D gene (7 bases). V was pared by 1 base and J by 9 bases, with 22 bases between. Germline V gene lookup returns CDR1 LGHNA and CDR2 YNFKEQ. The CDR3 has 17 amino acids. This CDR3 is CASSQGRQGGIGGIQYF. Here the CDR3 DNA reads TGTGCCAGCAGCCAAGGCAGACAGGGAGGCATTGGTGGCATTCAGTACTTC.

This clonotype showed up just a few times. The V gene is TRBV7-9, the J gene TRBJ2-1, with a possible D match to TRBD2 (5 bases). V lost 1 base to trimming and J lost 0 bases, with 13 bases between them. The CDR3 sequence is 17 residues long. Germline V lookup: CDR1 SEHNR, CDR2 FQNEAQ (reference sequence). The DNA for the CDR3 is TGTGCCAGCAGCTTAGTCCCGGAGGTTAGCTCCTACAATGAGCAGTTCTTC. Translation: CASSLVPEVSSYNEQFF. Full variable domain (remainder filled in from reference TRBV7-9 and TRBJ2-1): DTGVSQNPRHKITKRGQNVTFRCDPISEHNRLYWYRQTLGQGPEFLTYFQNEAQLEKSRLLSDRFSAERPKGSFSTLEIQRTEQGDSAMYLCASSLVPEVSSYNEQFFGPGTRLTVL.

In this sample, this clonotype turned up many times. The CDR3 loop reads CASRGLRGDSYNEQFF. The CDR3 DNA sequence: TGTGCCAGCAGGGGTTTGCGGGGGGACTCCTACAATGAGCAGTTCTTC. This chain uses TRBV6-1 with TRBJ2-1; 8 bases are a match to TRBD2. This CDR3 is 16 amino acids long. The J segment lost 0 bases and the V segment lost 6 bases, leaving 7 bases of the junction unmatched. Germline V gene data show CDR1 as MNHNS and CDR2 as SASEGT.

The chain links TRBV2 to TRBJ2-3; D is unclear. Trimming took off 1 base at V and 2 bases at J, with 10 bases between the two ends. The germline CDR1 and CDR2 sequences are SNHLY and FYNNEI. The CDR3 is 15 amino acids. CDR3 coding DNA: TGTGCCAGCAGTGAAGAAGGAGACCACACAGATACGCAGTATTTT. This translates into CASSEEGDHTDTQYF.

The chain uses TRBV24-1 and TRBJ2-3; 8 bases match TRBD1. The junction had 5 bases not matched to a gene; V was cut back by 4 bases and J by 3 bases. Per the germline V gene, CDR1 is KGHDR and CDR2 is SFDVKD. The length of the CDR3 is 15 residues. Here the CDR3 DNA reads TGTGCCACCAGTGAATTAGGACAGGGTACAGATACGCAGTATTTT. Translated: CATSELGQGTDTQYF.

The sample holds a few counts of this clonotype. This may come from a read error, since a much larger clone is one base off. CDR3 loop: CASTWDSTDTQYF. CDR3 DNA sequence: TGTGCCAGCACCTGGGACAGCACAGATACGCAGTATTTT. This rearrangement joins TRBV2 to TRBJ2-3; possibly TRBD1 or TRBD2 for D (5 bases each). Germline assignment: CDR1 SNHLY and CDR2 FYNNEI. The germline V and J ends were trimmed by 7 bases and 0 bases, with 8 bases remaining between them. The length of the CDR3 is 13 residues.

A few counts support this clonotype. The chain has TRBV25-1 and TRBJ1-6, with TRBD1 matching over 7 bases. Trimming at V came to 7 bases and at J to 6 bases, leaving 0 bases not matched to a gene. Looked up from germline, CDR1 is MGHDK and CDR2 is SYGVNS. The CDR3 contains 12 residues. CDR3 bases: TGTGCCAGCAACAGGGGTAATTCACCCCTCCACTTT. This encodes CASNRGNSPLHF.

In this sample, this clonotype turned up many times. The V call is TRBV5-1, the J call TRBJ2-3, with D tentatively TRBD1 or TRBD2 (5 bases each). The CDR3 totals 15 residues. Germline V CDR1 and CDR2: SGHRS, YFSETQ. V was shortened by 8 bases and J by 0 bases, with 16 bases between the two germline ends. CDR3 in DNA: TGCGCCAGTTTGATCCGGGACCCAAGCACAGATACGCAGTATTTT. Protein: CASLIRDPSTDTQYF.